This TCR beta chain originates from a study of cytomegalovirus exposure and HLA in healthy donors. Overall study context: An earlier analysis identified under 130 million unique TCR beta sequences in 150 million to 200 million T cells. Study-level results: Altogether, about 160 TCR beta chains were recorded as cytomegalovirus-associated.

As concerns this clone: Antigen: not known.

V lost 7 bases to trimming and J lost 7 bases; unmatched junction nucleotides: 7. The CDR3 consists of 13 residues. CDR1 is SNHLY and CDR2 is FYNNEI in the germline V gene. The PCR used 60 Vbeta and 13 Jbeta primers. Sequenced by immunoSEQ multiplex PCR; TCRdb stores in-frame clones only, minus some. Its listing shows around 210,000 clones. The specimen sequenced was PBMCs. The rearrangement uses TRBV2 and TRBJ2-5; 9 bases match TRBD2. The receptor's source is a girl aged 2 to 10 in good health and CMV-seropositive. The CDR3 bases are TGTGCCAGCACCGAGCGGGGGGCAGGGACCCAGTACTTC. Residues: CASTERGAGTQYF. The complete variable domain, with remaining parts taken from reference TRBV2 and TRBJ2-5, reads EPEVTQTPSHQVTQMGQEVILRCVPISNHLYFYWYRQILGQKVEFLVSFYNNEISEKSEIFDDQFSVERPDGSNFTLKIRSTKLEDSAMYFCASTERGAGTQYFGPGTRLLVL.